The present T cell receptor beta chain was sequenced within a study of T cell changes during pregnancy in multiple sclerosis. The assay was immunoSEQ multiplex PCR, and TCRdb's table has in-frame clones only and misses some. Here the sample spans roughly 110,000 clones, more than 85% being singletons. V was clipped by 2 bases and J by 4 bases; unmatched bases: 5. The germline gives CDR1 MNHEY, CDR2 SMNVEV (reference sequence). The CDR3 covers 15 residues. This clone was detected once. J is TRBJ2-7 and V is TRBV27; TRBD2 matches at 10 bases. The receptor comes from a female donor with multiple sclerosis, enrolled in a pregnancy study. This specimen was peripheral blood, taken in the third trimester of pregnancy. The CDR3 DNA reads TGTGCCAGCAGTTTAACACTAGCGGGGCAATACGAGCAGTACTTC. It translates to CASSLTLAGQYEQYF.